The rows below give T cell receptor beta chains drawn from one sample of a study of shared clonotypes between healthy human individuals. The assay was immunoSEQ multiplex PCR, and TCRdb's table has in-frame clones only and misses some. Here the sample spans some 2,000,000 clones, 85% to 95% being singletons. Sequencing used naive CD8+ T cells sorted from blood. These TCRs come from a man between 18 and 29 years old in good health. The CDR3 runs from the conserved cysteine through the conserved F or W. The order of the fields is J gene, V gene, D gene, clone size, CDR3 protein, CDR3 DNA. D genes are given only for firm matches. Not every row has a clone size; where given, it reads once, few, many or a size class.

>TRBJ2-1|TRBV6-5|-|-
CASSYGGNEQFF
TGTGCCAGCAGTTACGGTGGGAATGAGCAGTTCTTC
>TRBJ2-7|TRBV7-9|-|-
CASNDSGEQYF
TGTGCCAGCAACGATTCCGGCGAGCAGTACTTC
>TRBJ1-6|TRBV5-4|TRBD1|-
CASSLKGAVYNSPLHF
TGTGCCAGCAGCTTGAAGGGGGCCGTCTATAATTCACCCCTCCACTTT
>TRBJ2-7|TRBV4-1|TRBD1|-
CASSLRQGDYEQYF
TGCGCCAGCAGCCTTAGACAGGGGGACTACGAGCAGTACTTC
>TRBJ2-1|TRBV29-1|TRBD1|-
CSVENRGTYNEQFF
TGCAGCGTTGAGAACAGGGGAACCTACAATGAGCAGTTCTTC
>TRBJ2-7|TRBV7-9|TRBD2|-
CASSLAWSGGNYEQYF
TGTGCCAGCAGCTTAGCGTGGAGCGGGGGTAATTACGAGCAGTACTTC
>TRBJ2-1|TRBV4-3|-|-
CASSEGEYNEQFF
TGCGCCAGCTCGGAGGGGGAGTACAATGAGCAGTTCTTC
>TRBJ2-4|TRBV15|TRBD2|-
CATSRVFGLAGQELIQNIQYF
TGTGCCACCAGCAGAGTATTCGGACTAGCGGGACAAGAGTTAATCCAAAACATTCAGTACTTC
>TRBJ1-5|TRBV10-3|-|-
CAISELDQPQHF
TGTGCCATCAGTGAACTCGATCAGCCCCAGCATTTT
>TRBJ1-1|TRBV6-5|-|-
CASIGKNTEAFF
TGTGCCAGCATTGGAAAAAACACTGAAGCTTTCTTT
>TRBJ2-1|TRBV10-2|-|once
CASSEYSNEQFF
TGCGCCAGCAGTGAGTACAGCAATGAGCAGTTCTTC
>TRBJ2-2|TRBV4-1|-|-
CASSVRGTPSTGELFF
TGCGCCAGCAGTGTCCGCGGGACTCCTTCCACCGGGGAGCTGTTTTTT
>TRBJ2-2|TRBV27|-|-
CASSLLGARTGELFF
TGTGCCAGCAGTTTATTAGGGGCTAGGACCGGGGAGCTGTTTTTT
>TRBJ2-1|TRBV2|-|-
CASTQTSSYNEQFF
TGTGCCAGCACACAAACCAGCTCCTACAATGAGCAGTTCTTC
>TRBJ1-1|TRBV10-3|-|-
CAISDGGYTEAFF
TGTGCCATCAGTGACGGCGGATACACTGAAGCTTTCTTT
>TRBJ2-2|TRBV7-3|-|few
CASSLTLTKPNTGELFF
TGTGCCAGCAGCTTAACGTTGACTAAACCGAACACCGGGGAGCTGTTTTTT
>TRBJ2-5|TRBV11-2|-|-
CASSLAFGIADAQYF
TGTGCCAGCAGCTTAGCCTTTGGTATTGCGGACGCCCAGTACTTC
>TRBJ2-7|TRBV9|-|-
CASSVDGAYEQYF
TGTGCCAGCAGCGTAGACGGGGCCTACGAGCAGTACTTC
>TRBJ2-7|TRBV4-3|TRBD1|-
CASSQDRGSYEQYF
TGCGCCAGCAGCCAGGACAGGGGGTCCTACGAGCAGTACTTC
>TRBJ2-7|TRBV7-2|-|-
CASSLAASYEQYF
TGTGCCAGCAGCTTAGCGGCCTCCTACGAGCAGTACTTC
>TRBJ2-2|TRBV5-4|TRBD1|many
CASSPTDRAETGELFF
TGTGCCAGCAGCCCTACGGACAGGGCGGAGACCGGGGAGCTGTTTTTT
>TRBJ2-7|TRBV5-1|TRBD2|-
CASSLSSGYEQYF
TGCGCCAGCAGCTTGTCTAGCGGCTACGAGCAGTACTTC